This TCR beta chain was captured in a study of T cell repertoires in cytomegalovirus infection. Across the whole study: Signatures in public TCR beta sequences pointed to both CMV infection and matching HLA type. Findings and caveats of the study: The cumulative frequency of public TCR beta families distinguished individuals who carried CMV together with the relevant HLA. Predominance within the ex vivo response was attributable to HLA-C-restricted CMV-specific TCR beta clonotypes.

TCRdb re-called the reads with MiXCR, one entry per CDR3 protein. Among around 440,000 distinct CDR3 sequences listed, roughly 12% were seen once. The length of the CDR3 is 14 residues. CDR1 and CDR2 from the germline V gene are SGHAT and FQNNGV. With 5 bases removed from V and 2 bases from J, the gap between germline ends came to 10 bases. There are many counts of this clonotype. Antigen specificity is unknown. The chain has TRBV11-2 and TRBJ1-5; D perhaps matches TRBD1 (6 bases). The clonotype was recovered from a human donor in good health (CMV status not recorded). Some clones in this sample may be carry-over from other donors' samples. The sequencing sample was made of PBMCs. The chain's CDR3 is CASSRSGGNQPQHF. CDR3 nucleotide sequence: TGTGCCAGCAGCCGATCAGGGGGCAATCAGCCCCAGCATTTT.